This note documents a single TCR beta chain sequence. Its binding antigen is unknown. It has no much larger one-base neighbor in the sample; base qualities were not kept. This sample stems from a study of OX40 agonist ivuxolimab in advanced cancers. Describing the broader study: The costimulatory receptor OX40 (CD134) was targeted by ivuxolimab, a fully human IgG2 agonistic monoclonal antibody. Partial responses occurred in three dose-escalation patients: two with cutaneous melanoma and one with hepatocellular carcinoma. Of the 52 patients in dose escalation, some 20 had hepatocellular carcinoma, around 15 had melanoma, 9 had renal cell carcinoma and 9 had head and neck cancer. A male proportion of under 85% and a mean age of approximately 60 years, ranging from 23 to 79, were recorded for the dose-escalation cohort. Patients were allowed to have had prior anti-PD-1, anti-PD-L1 or anti-CTLA-4 therapy, and around 40% of the dose-escalation patients had previously received checkpoint inhibitors. The paper describes the monotherapy dose-escalation part (N ≈ 49 patients) of the phase I trial of ivuxolimab. Intravenous ivuxolimab was administered to patients every 2 weeks at six dose levels: 0.01, 0.1, 0.3, 1.5, 3 and 10 mg/kg. Peripheral TCRbeta sequencing aimed to test whether ivuxolimab altered TCR sequence diversity and caused clonal T-cell expansion. Paper-wide results and their limitations: Low levels of normalized T-cell clonal expansion were also seen in some nonresponding patients. In the 0.1-3.0 mg/kg groups, partial responders had among the lowest normalized peripheral clonal expansion, particularly in CD8+ T cells. Antigen specificity was not determined for the clonally expanded peripheral T cells. After ivuxolimab, more expanded clones were found on average in CD8+ T cells than in CD4+ T cells. At doses of 0.1 to 3.0 mg/kg, clonal expansion of both CD4+ and CD8+ T cells in blood was seen between baseline and week 6.

The trial excluded patients who had a history of autoimmune disease or were on systemic immunosuppression. In every dose cohort, peripheral blood was drawn for TCR sequencing at baseline, cycle 4 day 1, and cycle 7 day 1. Samples came from an open-label, multicenter, first-in-human phase I dose-escalation trial of ivuxolimab. The trial enrolled adults with locally advanced or metastatic head and neck squamous cell, hepatocellular, melanoma or renal cell carcinoma. Before TCR sequencing, CD4+ and CD8+ T cells were separately sorted from peripheral blood. For sequencing of the TCRbeta CDR3 region, genomic DNA was extracted from the sorted cells. TCRbeta CDR3 regions were sequenced using the immunoSEQ Assay. What TCRdb holds here is the immuneACCESS table cut down to in-frame rearrangements. Part of the clones is not present; checked against another copy, under half of the missing clones reflect an unresolved V gene, and the others are unexplained. Within this sample are roughly 86,000 clones, with about 93% of them counted one time only. In total, the top ten clones hold 0.9% to 1.2% of the sample.

The CDR3 runs 15 residues from the cysteine to the phenylalanine. The DNA shown is the 45-base CDR3, in frame from base 1. Trimming takes 2 bases from V and 1 base from J, and the germline ends sit 8 bases apart. CDR1 and CDR2 (MRHNA, SNTAGT) derive from the germline V gene. The receptor comes from an adult with an advanced solid tumor such as melanoma, head and neck, liver or kidney cancer. The sample in question was CD4+ or CD8+ T cells sorted from blood, obtained in a trial of the OX40 agonist ivuxolimab. This sequence uses TRBV6-4 and TRBJ2-2; 5 matching bases give a weak D call of TRBD2. CDR3 protein: CASSDTAGNTGELFF. Here is the DNA: TGTGCCAGCAGTGACACGGCGGGGAACACCGGGGAGCTGTTTTTT.